A selection of T cell receptor beta chains follows, all from one sample in a study. Each CDR3 protein gets one entry after TCRdb re-called the RT-PCR reads with MiXCR. The sample holds 550,000 to 750,000 distinct CDR3 sequences; around 14% are singletons and the top ten take 3.6%. Specimen: memory CD4+ T cells from blood. The receptors stem from a female donor in good health, serving as a healthy control. The CDR3 runs from the conserved cysteine through the conserved F or W. The order of the fields is V gene, J gene, CDR3 length, CDR3 protein.

V: TRBV6-5
J: TRBJ2-2
length: 16
CDR3: CASKLAEWANTGELFF

V: TRBV7-2
J: TRBJ2-1
length: 15
CDR3: CASSAPGPHRNEQFF

V: TRBV27
J: TRBJ2-7
length: 14
CDR3: CASSEGVAAYEQYF

V: TRBV6-4
J: TRBJ2-3
length: 13
CDR3: CASSKEGGDTQYF

V: TRBV9
J: TRBJ2-1
length: 15
CDR3: CASSVAGGLWDEQFF

V: TRBV18
J: TRBJ2-5
length: 15
CDR3: CASSRGTDSGETQYF

V: TRBV12-3/TRBV12-4
J: TRBJ1-5
length: 15
CDR3: CASSEQGTGVQPQHF

V: TRBV7-8
J: TRBJ2-5
length: 13
CDR3: CASSPTTRETQYF

V: TRBV9
J: TRBJ2-5
length: 13
CDR3: CASSVGQQETQYF

V: TRBV30
J: TRBJ1-2
length: 11
CDR3: CAWSVQGGYTF

V: TRBV5-6
J: TRBJ1-2
length: 15
CDR3: CASSSLGQGAYGYTF

V: TRBV12-3/TRBV12-4
J: TRBJ1-6
length: 16
CDR3: CASTADRSSYNSPLHF

V: TRBV20-1
J: TRBJ2-3
length: 12
CDR3: CSASRPPDTQYF

V: TRBV5-6
J: TRBJ2-3
length: 16
CDR3: CASSWGLAGVTDTQYF

V: TRBV7-2
J: TRBJ1-6
length: 15
CDR3: CASSPTRTGNSPLHF

V: TRBV14
J: TRBJ1-2
length: 13
CDR3: CASNLNGDGGYTF

V: TRBV7-2
J: TRBJ1-1
length: 14
CDR3: CASSLQALGTEAFF

V: TRBV6-5
J: TRBJ2-4
length: 20
CDR3: CASSYSPRRTSGGAKNIQYF

V: TRBV7-9
J: TRBJ1-1
length: 14
CDR3: CASSPPGWNTEAFF

V: TRBV20-1
J: TRBJ2-2
length: 13
CDR3: CSASRRFTGELFF